The 5 T cell receptor beta chains in this list originate from one sample, sequenced in a study of quantifying T cell responses using KT2 cells. Overall study: cDNA was made from DNase-treated RNA using alpha and beta constant primers.

Each cDNA got a UMI-containing oligo ligated at its 3' end. An equimolar mix of RC1.1 and RC1.2 primed the beta chain across TRBC1 and TRBC2. TCRdb itself ran the UMI-ligation and nested PCR reads through MiXCR, one entry per CDR3 protein. The sample consists of 50,000 to 70,000 distinct CDR3 sequences, over 9% of them appearing once. The specimen was PBMCs spiked with cells of the T cell clone KT2. These receptors were obtained from a human donor.

In its sample, this clonotype was seen many times. This rearrangement joins TRBV30 to TRBJ1-3, with D possibly being TRBD1 (6 bases). Germline lookup yields CDR1 GTSNPN and CDR2 SVGIG (reference sequence). V shed 1 base and J shed 9 bases, with 13 bases lying between them. This CDR3 has 13 amino acids. In nucleotides, the CDR3 is TGTGCCTGGAGTGCCCAGGGGCCTGGCACCATATATTTT. It yields the protein CAWSAQGPGTIYF.

The chain links TRBV7-9 to TRBJ1-6; unclear D gene. The CDR3 loop spans 17 amino acids. Germline lookup yields CDR1 SEHNR and CDR2 FQNEAQ (reference sequence). V was pared by 4 bases and J by 0 bases, with 13 bases between. The CDR3 sequence is CASSSALAHSYNSPLHF. The CDR3 DNA sequence: TGTGCCAGCAGCTCCGCACTGGCTCACTCCTATAATTCACCCCTCCACTTT. Full variable domain (remainder filled in from reference TRBV7-9 and TRBJ1-6): DTGVSQNPRHKITKRGQNVTFRCDPISEHNRLYWYRQTLGQGPEFLTYFQNEAQLEKSRLLSDRFSAERPKGSFSTLEIQRTEQGDSAMYLCASSSALAHSYNSPLHFGNGTRLTVT.

This clonotype was found many times. The V call is TRBV11-3, the J call TRBJ2-7, with D perhaps given as TRBD1 or TRBD2 (6 bases each). V lost 3 bases and J 5 bases, leaving 17 bases between the germline ends. Germline V gene lookup returns CDR1 SGHNT and CDR2 YENEEA. The length of the CDR3 is 15 residues. The CDR3 nucleotides are TGTGCCAGCAGCTTCCAGGGGACTCAGGCCCACGAGCAGTACTTC. Protein: CASSFQGTQAHEQYF.

This clonotype was recorded a few times. V usage is TRBV4-3 and J usage is TRBJ2-6; D possibly matches TRBD1 or TRBD2 (6 bases each). Germline CDR1 and CDR2: LGHNA and YSLEER. The CDR3 consists of 17 residues. V lost 0 bases and J lost 1, with 10 bases in between. The CDR3 reads CASSQDGGGSGANVLTF. The CDR3 bases are TGCGCCAGCAGCCAAGACGGAGGGGGATCTGGGGCCAACGTCCTGACTTTC.

This clonotype was found a few times. The rearrangement links TRBV29-1 to TRBJ2-7, with a weak D call TRBD2 (6 bases). Germline V CDR1 and CDR2: SQVTM, ANQGSEA. The CDR3 totals 16 residues. Trimming removed 0 bases from V and 2 bases from J, with 17 bases in between. This CDR3 reads CSVEDPAGTSTYEQYF. Written as DNA, the CDR3 is TGCAGCGTTGAAGATCCAGCGGGCACTTCTACCTACGAGCAGTACTTC.